This TCR beta chain appears in the sequencing data of a study of blood T cell repertoires in COVID-19 (TCRdb year 2020). Background on the whole study: Samples from collaborators originated in the United States, Italy and Spain and spanned both the acute and convalescent phases of COVID-19. The prospective study material was composed of cDNA or gDNA derived from T cells, B-cell-depleted T cells, or PBMCs. Deeply sampled blood TCRbeta repertoires from subjects exposed to, actively infected with, or recovered from COVID-19 were included in the dataset. The repertoires were released in a freely available public database intended as a resource for research on the immune response to SARS-CoV-2. Samples were obtained from the ongoing ImmuneRACE study (first 160 participants) and from 1,000 to 1,500 subjects provided by 6 global collaborators. Nearly every sample came with metadata listing a de-identified subject ID, COVID-19 status, age in years and sex. HLA class I and class II types, where available, came from metadata supplied by the sample provider rather than from assay-based typing.

The CDR3 contains 11 residues, cysteine and phenylalanine counted. The kept DNA is CDR3 alone, 33 bases in frame from the first base. Trimming leaves V shorter by 8 bases and J shorter by 4 bases, with the junction holding 4 bases beyond the gene matches. CDR1 GTSNPN and CDR2 SVGIG are derived from the germline V gene (reference sequence). The collaborating institutions used their own protocols to collect whole blood in K2EDTA tubes. For TCRbeta analysis, collaborator samples were shipped as frozen whole blood, as isolated PBMCs, or as DNA extracted from either sample type. Of note for this clone: Its antigen remains undetermined. Base-call qualities are not available, and no considerably larger clone is one nucleotide away.

TCRbeta CDR3 regions were amplified from genomic DNA using the immunoSEQ Assay, a bias-controlled multiplex PCR. The original pipeline was this. Nucleated cell counts per sample were estimated from amplification of reference gene primers within the assay. Sequence reads were collapsed and filtered to measure the absolute abundance of every unique TCRbeta CDR3 rearrangement. For each sample, productive Simpson clonality was calculated as the square root of Simpson's diversity index over productive rearrangements. TCRdb mirrors the immuneACCESS table, restricted to in-frame sequences. Some clones are absent from its copies; in checked studies, under half trace to an unresolved V gene, and the reason for the others is unknown. Clone size and the V and J calls come from that table; the DNA yielded D and trimming. In this sample the table shows about 220,000 clones, over 75% of which occur a single time. The top ten clonotypes cover roughly 12% of the sample.

Points the paper makes about the study in general: Clinical and demographic metadata were provided uncurated, with the amount varying by source and participant.

Sequencing input: peripheral blood. The chain uses TRBV30 and TRBJ1-2, with 7 bases matching TRBD1. This clonotype originated in a human donor in a cohort sampled during active COVID-19. The sequenced DNA is TGTGCCCGACACAGGGGCTATGGCTACACCTTC. This codes for CARHRGYGYTF.